The source of this TCR beta chain is a study of beta chain features in type 1 diabetes. As for the study in general: Healthy donors, compared against patients, showed similar age, gender and cell yields.

The study's findings and limits: There were fewer insertions and more deletions at the VDJ junctions of type 1 diabetes patients. Comparison showed that naive, central memory and Treg TCRB repertoires appeared more similar among patients than among healthy donors. Highly expressing activated T cells could be over-counted with a cDNA template.

Sequenced material consisted of expressed TCRB transcripts (all of the isolated RNA was reverse transcribed). Clones were sequenced by immunoSEQ multiplex PCR, and TCRdb holds only the in-frame ones, with some missing. The sample yields 600,000 to 650,000 clones, around 16% seen once. Per germline, CDR1 MDHEN and CDR2 SYDVKM. This CDR3 has 15 residues. J lost 4 bases, V lost 2 bases, and 6 bases had no gene match. Of note for this clone: The antigen is unknown.

The sequencing sample was made of naive CD4+ T cells from blood. This clonotype was sampled from a man younger than 35 in good health. The rearrangement uses TRBV28 and TRBJ2-7, with 9 bases aligning to TRBD1. The chain's CDR3 is CASSLPGQGKYEQYF. Here the CDR3 DNA reads TGTGCCAGCAGTTTACCCGGACAGGGGAAGTACGAGCAGTACTTC.